A selection of T cell receptor beta chains follows, all from one sample in a study of Ad26.COV2.S vaccination and SARS-CoV-2 variants. Sequencing was performed with immunoSEQ multiplex PCR; in TCRdb, only in-frame clones are kept and a portion is missing. The sample includes 300,000 to 400,000 clones, 85% of them seen just once. The sample was peripheral blood, taken in a trial of Ad26.COV2.S vaccine versus placebo. The receptors stem from a person between 18 and 65 years old who received the Ad26.COV2.S COVID-19 vaccine or a placebo. CDR3s include the opening cysteine and the closing phenylalanine or tryptophan. The order of the fields is CDR3 length, clone size, V gene, J gene, D gene, CDR3 protein, CDR3 DNA. The D gene is left open where the match is weak. Clone size, where shown, is once, few, many, or a class for clones that have expanded.

length: 14
size: NA
V: TRBV6-5
J: TRBJ1-1
D: NA
CDR3: CASTKGGPNTEAFF
DNA: TGTGCCAGCACCAAAGGGGGGCCGAACACTGAAGCTTTCTTT

length: 13
size: NA
V: TRBV24-1
J: TRBJ2-3
D: TRBD2
CDR3: CATSDGLAGGWDF
DNA: TGTGCCACCAGTGATGGACTAGCGGGAGGTTGGGATTTT

length: 15
size: NA
V: TRBV14
J: TRBJ1-6
D: NA
CDR3: CASSQGRGRRSALHF
DNA: TGTGCCAGCAGCCAAGGACGGGGCCGAAGGTCGGCCCTCCACTTT

length: 16
size: few
V: TRBV4-2
J: TRBJ2-7
D: TRBD2
CDR3: CASSQDLGGGAYEQYF
DNA: TGTGCCAGCAGCCAAGATCTCGGGGGGGGAGCCTACGAGCAGTACTTC

length: 15
size: NA
V: TRBV11-2
J: TRBJ2-1
D: TRBD2
CDR3: CASSSLAGDANEQFF
DNA: TGTGCCAGCAGCTCACTAGCGGGAGATGCCAATGAGCAGTTCTTC

length: 17
size: NA
V: TRBV9
J: TRBJ2-3
D: TRBD2
CDR3: CASSPILRGGRTDTQYF
DNA: TGTGCCAGCAGCCCCATTTTGCGGGGGGGCCGAACAGATACGCAGTATTTT

length: 13
size: NA
V: TRBV10-3
J: TRBJ1-4
D: NA
CDR3: CAISESGSEKLFF
DNA: TGTGCCATCAGTGAGTCGGGCAGTGAAAAACTGTTTTTT

length: 15
size: NA
V: TRBV27
J: TRBJ2-7
D: NA
CDR3: CASSGGDGLTYEQYF
DNA: TGTGCCAGCAGTGGTGGGGACGGACTTACCTACGAGCAGTACTTC

length: 15
size: NA
V: TRBV30
J: TRBJ1-3
D: NA
CDR3: CAWSAHGRDGNTIYF
DNA: TGTGCCTGGAGTGCACATGGGAGAGATGGAAACACCATATATTTT

length: 17
size: NA
V: TRBV11-2
J: TRBJ1-4
D: TRBD1
CDR3: CASSLDFGQGVNEKLFF
DNA: TGTGCCAGCAGCTTAGATTTCGGACAGGGAGTAAATGAAAAACTGTTTTTT

length: 14
size: NA
V: TRBV15
J: TRBJ2-5
D: TRBD1
CDR3: CATSRTGTEETQYF
DNA: TGTGCCACCAGCAGAACCGGGACAGAAGAGACCCAGTACTTC

length: 14
size: NA
V: TRBV5-1
J: TRBJ2-5
D: NA
CDR3: CASSLEQVQETQYF
DNA: TGCGCCAGCAGCTTGGAACAGGTTCAAGAGACCCAGTACTTC

length: 16
size: NA
V: TRBV5-1
J: TRBJ2-2
D: NA
CDR3: CASSPQPGVGTGELFF
DNA: TGCGCCAGCAGCCCCCAGCCCGGGGTAGGCACCGGGGAGCTGTTTTTT

length: 13
size: once
V: TRBV27
J: TRBJ1-2
D: NA
CDR3: CASSTQGLMGYTF
DNA: TGTGCCAGCAGTACCCAGGGGCTGATGGGCTACACCTTC

length: 14
size: NA
V: TRBV25-1
J: TRBJ2-1
D: TRBD2
CDR3: CASSPIIAGGLQFF
DNA: TGTGCCAGCAGCCCAATTATAGCGGGGGGCCTGCAGTTCTTC

length: 15
size: NA
V: TRBV5-1
J: TRBJ2-1
D: TRBD2
CDR3: CASSSGGWSYNEQFF
DNA: TGCGCCAGCAGTAGCGGGGGCTGGTCCTACAATGAGCAGTTCTTC

length: 14
size: few
V: TRBV30
J: TRBJ1-2
D: TRBD1
CDR3: CAWHHRGLDYGYTF
DNA: TGTGCCTGGCACCACAGGGGGTTGGACTATGGCTACACCTTC

length: 13
size: NA
V: TRBV5-1
J: TRBJ2-2
D: NA
CDR3: CASRVGTDGELFF
DNA: TGCGCCAGCAGGGTAGGGACGGACGGGGAGCTGTTTTTT

length: 15
size: few
V: TRBV6-6
J: TRBJ2-7
D: TRBD1
CDR3: CASSYLVTGIYEQYF
DNA: TGTGCCAGCAGTTACCTCGTGACAGGGATCTACGAGCAGTACTTC

length: 13
size: NA
V: TRBV30
J: TRBJ2-1
D: NA
CDR3: CAWSQNLYNEQFF
DNA: TGTGCCTGGAGCCAAAATCTTTACAATGAGCAGTTCTTC

length: 14
size: once
V: TRBV7-9
J: TRBJ1-5
D: NA
CDR3: CASSPIGGNQPQHF
DNA: TGTGCCAGCAGCCCAATTGGGGGGAATCAGCCCCAGCATTTT

length: 19
size: NA
V: TRBV27
J: TRBJ2-7
D: NA
CDR3: CASSLRHEERAPLSYEQYF
DNA: TGTGCCAGCAGTTTAAGACACGAGGAAAGGGCCCCCCTCTCCTACGAGCAGTACTTC

length: 14
size: NA
V: TRBV10-1
J: TRBJ2-7
D: TRBD1
CDR3: CASSEQGARDEQYF
DNA: TGCGCCAGCAGTGAGCAGGGGGCGCGCGACGAGCAGTACTTC

length: 13
size: NA
V: TRBV30
J: TRBJ1-5
D: TRBD1
CDR3: CAWSAGGSQPQHF
DNA: TGTGCCTGGAGTGCAGGGGGGTCACAGCCCCAGCATTTT

length: 11
size: NA
V: TRBV10-3
J: TRBJ2-3
D: NA
CDR3: CAIRLDQAQYF
DNA: TGTGCCATCAGATTAGATCAAGCGCAGTATTTT

length: 15
size: NA
V: TRBV5-1
J: TRBJ2-7
D: TRBD1
CDR3: CASSLAGGASYEQYF
DNA: TGCGCCAGCAGCTTGGCAGGGGGCGCGTCCTACGAGCAGTACTTC

length: 13
size: NA
V: TRBV7-2
J: TRBJ2-1
D: NA
CDR3: CASRPAILDEQFF
DNA: TGTGCCAGCAGACCAGCTATCCTGGATGAGCAGTTCTTC

length: 15
size: NA
V: TRBV3-1/TRBV3-2
J: TRBJ2-7
D: TRBD2
CDR3: CASSQGLAGTYEQYF
DNA: TGTGCCAGCAGCCAAGGACTAGCGGGGACCTACGAGCAGTACTTC

length: 17
size: NA
V: TRBV9
J: TRBJ2-3
D: TRBD2
CDR3: CASSVAQRESLTDTQYF
DNA: TGTGCCAGCAGCGTAGCTCAGCGGGAGTCGTTGACAGATACGCAGTATTTT

length: 14
size: once
V: TRBV11-3
J: TRBJ2-3
D: TRBD2
CDR3: CASSHRTRTDTQYF
DNA: TGTGCCAGCAGTCATCGGACTAGGACAGATACGCAGTATTTT

length: 16
size: NA
V: TRBV15
J: TRBJ1-5
D: TRBD1
CDR3: CATSRAGTGANQPQHF
DNA: TGTGCCACCAGCAGAGCCGGAACAGGGGCTAATCAGCCCCAGCATTTT

length: 11
size: NA
V: TRBV30
J: TRBJ1-1
D: NA
CDR3: CAWSLGESAFF
DNA: TGTGCCTGGAGTTTGGGTGAATCAGCTTTCTTT

length: 14
size: few
V: TRBV18
J: TRBJ1-6
D: TRBD1
CDR3: CASSPTGRNSPLHF
DNA: TGTGCCAGCTCACCGACAGGGAGAAATTCACCCCTCCACTTT

length: 15
size: NA
V: TRBV5-6
J: TRBJ2-3
D: NA
CDR3: CASSPRGESTDTQYF
DNA: TGTGCCAGCAGCCCGAGGGGGGAAAGCACAGATACGCAGTATTTT

length: 16
size: NA
V: TRBV19
J: TRBJ2-3
D: NA
CDR3: CASSPRPLGITDTQYF
DNA: TGTGCCAGTAGTCCGCGACCGCTAGGGATCACAGATACGCAGTATTTT

length: 12
size: NA
V: TRBV30
J: TRBJ1-2
D: NA
CDR3: CAWSVDYYGYTF
DNA: TGTGCCTGGAGTGTAGATTACTATGGCTACACCTTC

length: 15
size: NA
V: TRBV9
J: TRBJ2-7
D: TRBD1
CDR3: CASSEGTGKFDEQYF
DNA: TGTGCCAGCAGCGAGGGGACAGGGAAATTCGACGAGCAGTACTTC

length: 12
size: few
V: TRBV28
J: TRBJ1-5
D: NA
CDR3: CASSSHNQPQHF
DNA: TGTGCCAGCAGTTCACACAATCAGCCCCAGCATTTT

length: 16
size: NA
V: TRBV25-1
J: TRBJ2-6
D: NA
CDR3: CASLRGVPSGANVLTF
DNA: TGTGCCAGCCTCAGGGGGGTCCCCTCTGGGGCCAACGTCCTGACTTTC

length: 15
size: NA
V: TRBV7-9
J: TRBJ2-7
D: NA
CDR3: CASSPPGSNMVEQYF
DNA: TGTGCCAGCAGCCCCCCGGGGTCCAACATGGTGGAGCAGTACTTC

length: 14
size: NA
V: TRBV30
J: TRBJ1-3
D: TRBD1
CDR3: CAWRPGTGRSTIYF
DNA: TGTGCCTGGAGGCCCGGGACAGGGCGTTCCACCATATATTTT

length: 18
size: NA
V: TRBV7-2
J: TRBJ2-1
D: NA
CDR3: CASSLVHGMASVYNEQFF
DNA: TGTGCCAGCAGCTTAGTGCATGGAATGGCTAGCGTCTACAATGAGCAGTTCTTC

length: 13
size: once
V: TRBV10-1
J: TRBJ2-7
D: NA
CDR3: CASSEGDSYEQYF
DNA: TGCGCCAGCAGTGAGGGCGACAGCTACGAGCAGTACTTC